The 20 T cell receptor beta chains in this list originate from one sample, sequenced in a study of T cell responses to AZD1222 COVID-19 vaccine. Assay used: immunoSEQ multiplex PCR; TCRdb lists only in-frame clones, some missing. The sample has under 130,000 clones, roughly 91% seen once. Sequencing was performed on peripheral blood, taken on day 0 of AZD1222 vaccination. These receptors were collected from an adult in good health.

The chain is built from TRBV28 and TRBJ1-2, with D possibly TRBD1 on 6 matching bases. The CDR3 consists of 16 residues. The germline V and J ends were trimmed by 5 bases and 4 bases, with 20 bases remaining between them. CDR1 is MDHEN, CDR2 SYDVKM, per germline. CDR3 in amino acids: CASSPPGGQLSYGYTF. DNA of the CDR3: TGTGCCAGCAGTCCCCCGGGGGGCCAACTAAGCTATGGCTACACCTTC.

This sequence joins TRBV5-8 and TRBJ2-1; 9 bases are a match to TRBD1. In germline, CDR1 is SGHTS, CDR2 YDEGEE. This CDR3 has 16 residues. The V gene end was trimmed by 4 bases and the J gene end by 8 bases; junction bases not matched to a gene: 13. The CDR3 loop is CASSPSRDRVGDEQFF. Written as DNA, the CDR3 is TGTGCCAGCAGCCCTTCGAGGGACAGGGTAGGGGATGAGCAGTTCTTC. Together with reference TRBV5-8 and TRBJ2-1, the CDR3 gives the full variable domain: EAGVTQSPTHLIKTRGQQATLRCSPISGHTSVYWYQQALGLGLQFLLWYDEGEERNRGNFPPRFSGRQFPNYSSELNVNALELEDSALYLCASSPSRDRVGDEQFFGPGTRLTVL.

This clone was seen just once. The rearrangement uses TRBV19 and TRBJ1-3, with D uncertain. The CDR3 length is 16 residues. Trimming pared 9 bases from V and 0 bases from J, leaving 18 bases between. Looked up from germline, CDR1 is LNHDA and CDR2 is SQIVND (reference sequence). The DNA of the CDR3 is TGTGCCAGCCTCGATTTGAGGGCCCCCTCTGGAAACACCATATATTTT. Its protein is CASLDLRAPSGNTIYF.

The chain uses TRBV7-6 and TRBJ2-5; unclear D gene. Germline V gives CDR1 SGHVS, CDR2 FNYEAQ. The V end was cut by 5 bases, the J end by 5 bases, with 15 bases between. This CDR3 contains 14 residues. CDR3 region: CASSPWARMETQYF. DNA for the CDR3: TGTGCCAGCAGCCCATGGGCCCGTATGGAGACCCAGTACTTC. Using reference TRBV7-6 and TRBJ2-5 for the parts outside the CDR3, the full variable domain is GAGVSQSPRYKVTKRGQDVALRCDPISGHVSLYWYRQALGQGPEFLTYFNYEAQQDKSGLPNDRFSAERPEGSISTLTIQRTEQRDSAMYRCASSPWARMETQYFGPGTRLLVL.

CDR3 nucleotides: TGTGCCAGCAGCCCTGCCCTCCTGGGGGCGCAAGGCTACACCTTC. It yields the protein CASSPALLGAQGYTF. This chain connects TRBV13 to TRBJ1-2; D might be TRBD1 (6 bases). The CDR3 has 15 residues. V dropped 5 bases and J dropped 8 bases, with 21 bases sitting between them. CDR1 and CDR2 (germline): PRHDT, FYEKMQ (reference sequence).

V gene TRBV4-1 combines with J gene TRBJ2-7, with TRBD2 matching 11 bases. Germline V CDR1 and CDR2: MGHRA, YSYEKL. The CDR3 loop spans 16 amino acids. With 1 base clipped from V and 2 bases from J, the junction kept 4 bases outside the gene matches. This CDR3 reads CASSQGLAGGTYEQYF. The CDR3 DNA reads TGCGCCAGCAGCCAAGGCCTAGCGGGAGGAACCTACGAGCAGTACTTC.

The rearrangement links TRBV7-2 to TRBJ1-2; possible D gene TRBD1, 5 bases. The CDR3 is 15 amino acids. The V end lost 6 bases, the J end lost 0 bases, and 14 bases lay between the germline ends. Germline V gene lookup returns CDR1 SGHTA and CDR2 FQGNSA. In nucleotides, the CDR3 is TGTGCCAGCAGTCAAGGGCGGGGGGCTAACTATGGCTACACCTTC. It translates to CASSQGRGANYGYTF.

The CDR3 loop is CASLGSYNEQFF. The CDR3 bases are TGTGCCAGCCTCGGATCTTACAATGAGCAGTTCTTC. V usage is TRBV28 and J usage is TRBJ2-1; D call uncertain. The V and J ends lost 8 bases and 4 bases respectively, with 9 bases between them. CDR3 size: 12 residues. Germline V gene sequence: CDR1 MDHEN, CDR2 SYDVKM.

The chain joins TRBV6-5 to TRBJ2-7, with unresolved D. CDR1 is MNHEY, CDR2 SVGAGI, per germline. There are 12 residues in the CDR3. V lost 6 bases and J 5 bases, leaving 11 bases between the germline ends. The CDR3 region has the DNA TGTGCCAGCAGGCATACCTCGGACGAGCAGTACTTC. The encoded protein is CASRHTSDEQYF.

J is TRBJ1-2 and V is TRBV5-6; D gene uncertain. The germline gives CDR1 SGHDT, CDR2 YYEEEE. V was clipped by 2 bases and J by 2 bases, with 10 bases between them. This CDR3 contains 14 residues. The DNA of the CDR3 is TGTGCCAGCAGCTTAAGTCGGGTAAACTATGGCTACACCTTC. Translation gives CASSLSRVNYGYTF.

The chain combines TRBV30 with TRBJ2-7; TRBD1 aligns across 9 bases. This CDR3 spans 15 amino acids. Germline CDR1 and CDR2: GTSNPN and SVGIG (reference sequence). V was clipped by 2 bases and J by 6 bases; unmatched bases: 11. CDR3 protein: CAWSLSGTGSREQYF. The CDR3 bases are TGTGCCTGGAGTCTCTCCGGGACAGGGTCGCGCGAGCAGTACTTC.

The chain recombines TRBV6-1 with TRBJ1-2; tentatively, D is TRBD1 (5 bases). CDR3 length: 14 residues. V lost 2 bases and J lost 10, with 17 bases in between. CDR1 MNHNS and CDR2 SASEGT come from the germline V gene. The CDR3 sequence is CASSERGPDGDYTF. The CDR3 DNA follows: TGTGCCAGCAGTGAACGGGGACCAGACGGGGACTACACCTTC.

The chain couples TRBV11-2 to TRBJ1-5; no definite D call. This CDR3 comprises 13 residues. Deletions cut 1 base from V and 7 bases from J, with 8 bases between. Germline CDR1 reads SGHAT; CDR2 reads FQNNGV. CDR3 residues: CASSLGALQPQHF. In DNA, the CDR3 is TGTGCCAGCAGCTTAGGGGCCTTACAGCCCCAGCATTTT.

J is TRBJ1-1 and V is TRBV18; 10 nucleotides match TRBD1. V shed 3 bases and J 4 bases; nucleotides not matched to a gene: 2. This CDR3 is 14 amino acids long. The germline V gene has CDR1 KGHSH and CDR2 LQKENI. CDR3 region: CASSPGTGVTEAFF. Written as DNA, the CDR3 is TGTGCCAGCTCACCCGGGACAGGGGTCACTGAAGCTTTCTTT.

The V gene is TRBV3-1 (or the pseudogene TRBV3-2), the J gene TRBJ1-5; 12 nucleotides line up with TRBD1. Germline-derived CDR1 and CDR2 are LGHDT and YNNKEL (reference sequence). Losses at the gene ends were 2 bases for V and 2 bases for J; bases not matched to a gene: 13. The CDR3 length is 20 residues. This chain's CDR3 is CASSQFSRGTGGLGNQPQHF. The CDR3 region has the DNA TGTGCCAGCAGCCAATTTTCCCGGGGGACAGGGGGCCTAGGCAATCAGCCCCAGCATTTT.

The CDR3 bases are TGTGCCAGCATGGGGGGAGGCTCGGGGCCCTACGAGCAGTACTTC. Translated: CASMGGGSGPYEQYF. The V gene is TRBV28, the J gene TRBJ2-7, with a tentative D call TRBD2 (6 bases). V lost 7 bases to trimming and J lost 2 bases, with 18 bases between them. Germline CDR1 reads MDHEN; CDR2 reads SYDVKM. The CDR3 has 15 residues.

This rearrangement joins TRBV20-1 to TRBJ1-1; unclear D gene. With 1 base removed from V and 6 bases from J, the gap between germline ends came to 6 bases. The CDR3 runs 11 residues. The V gene's germline CDR1 is DFQATT and CDR2 SNEGSKA (reference sequence). The DNA for the CDR3 is TGCAGTGCTAGAGTTTTATCTGAAGCTTTCTTT. Its translation is CSARVLSEAFF.

V gene TRBV6-5 combines with J gene TRBJ2-1; tentatively, D is TRBD2 (6 bases). CDR3 size: 12 residues. V lost 2 bases and J lost 7, with 6 bases in between. Germline CDR1 and CDR2: MNHEY and SVGAGI. This CDR3 is CASSYGGNEQFF. The CDR3 nucleotides are TGTGCCAGCAGTTACGGGGGGAATGAGCAGTTCTTC.

The gene calls are TRBV11-2 and TRBJ1-2; TRBD1 matches 11 bases. Trimming at V came to 5 bases and at J to 4 bases, leaving 3 bases not matched to a gene. CDR3 length: 14 residues. Germline V gene data show CDR1 as SGHAT and CDR2 as FQNNGV. The CDR3: CASSAGQGGYGYTF. CDR3 DNA: TGTGCCAGCAGCGCGGGACAGGGGGGCTATGGCTACACCTTC. The full variable domain, in which reference TRBV11-2 and TRBJ1-2 provide the parts outside the CDR3, is EAGVAQSPRYKIIEKRQSVAFWCNPISGHATLYWYQQILGQGPKLLIQFQNNGVVDDSQLPKDRFSAERLKGVDSTLKIQPAKLEDSAVYLCASSAGQGGYGYTFGSGTRLTVV.

CDR3 amino acids: CASISEGASSGNTIYF. The CDR3, as DNA: TGTGCCAGTATCTCTGAAGGGGCGAGCTCTGGAAACACCATATATTTT. J is TRBJ1-3 and V is TRBV19, with D possibly being TRBD1 (5 bases). The CDR3 is 16 amino acids. From germline, CDR1 is LNHDA and CDR2 SQIVND (reference sequence). V dropped 7 bases and J dropped 0 bases, with 16 bases sitting between them.